This T cell receptor beta chain came from a study of neurological immune-mediated disorders. Sorted libraries were made with some 930,000 CD4+ or CD8+ T cells. Findings and limits, study-wide: The greatest degree of TCR clonal expansion was observed in HTLV-1-associated myelopathy, with the lowest in multiple sclerosis, below that of healthy controls.

With 10-nucleotide random UMIs, 5'RACE was used to make the cDNA. From the 5' RACE reads, TCRdb called clonotypes with MiXCR, one entry per CDR3 protein. The data show just over 30,000 distinct CDR3 sequences, approximately 5% seen once. This clonotype was observed at least ten times. Its antigen is undetermined. In germline, CDR1 is MDHEN, CDR2 SYDVKM. The V gene end was trimmed by 5 bases and the J gene end by 6 bases; junction bases not matched to a gene: 4. The CDR3 consists of 14 residues. The receptor comes from a woman aged 50 to 65 in good health. Sequenced input: CD4+ T cells from blood. The chain recombines TRBV28 with TRBJ1-1; 12 bases match TRBD1. CDR3 residues: CASSTGQGAAEAFF. The CDR3 region has the DNA TGTGCCAGCAGTACGGGACAGGGGGCCGCTGAAGCTTTCTTT.